This T cell receptor (beta chain) came from a study of naive and memory T cell subsets. Amplification of ligated cDNA took four PCR rounds with SP2 and nested alpha and beta constant primers. In TCRdb, the 5' RACE reads were re-called with MiXCR into one record per CDR3 protein. The repertoire holds roughly 60,000 distinct CDR3 sequences, with 7.2% as singletons. This clonotype was seen only a few times. The V gene's germline CDR1 is MNHNY and CDR2 SVGAGI (reference sequence). The CDR3 consists of 16 residues. Trimming took 0 bases from V and 3 from J, leaving 11 bases between them. The library had UMIs added by 3' ligation of an oligonucleotide to TCR cDNA. Whole blood, roughly 2.5 ml, came from adult healthy volunteers.

The chain carries TRBV6-6 and TRBJ2-2; D might be TRBD2 (6 bases). The TCR originated in a male donor in good health. CDR3 protein: CASSYSPLADTGELFF. The CDR3 coding sequence is TGTGCCAGCAGTTACTCCCCACTAGCAGACACCGGGGAGCTGTTTTTT.